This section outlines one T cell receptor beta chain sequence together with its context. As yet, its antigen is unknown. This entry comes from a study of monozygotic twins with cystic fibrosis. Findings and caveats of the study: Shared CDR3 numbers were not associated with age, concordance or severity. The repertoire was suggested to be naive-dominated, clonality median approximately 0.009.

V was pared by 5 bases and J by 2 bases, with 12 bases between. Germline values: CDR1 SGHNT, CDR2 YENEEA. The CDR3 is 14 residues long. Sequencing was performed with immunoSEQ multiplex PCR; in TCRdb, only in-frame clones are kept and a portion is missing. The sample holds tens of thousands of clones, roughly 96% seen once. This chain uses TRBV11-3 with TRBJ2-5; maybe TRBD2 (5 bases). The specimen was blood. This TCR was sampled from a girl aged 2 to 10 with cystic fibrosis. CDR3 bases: TGTGCCAGCAGCGGCCCGGGATCTCAAGAGACCCAGTACTTC. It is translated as CASSGPGSQETQYF.